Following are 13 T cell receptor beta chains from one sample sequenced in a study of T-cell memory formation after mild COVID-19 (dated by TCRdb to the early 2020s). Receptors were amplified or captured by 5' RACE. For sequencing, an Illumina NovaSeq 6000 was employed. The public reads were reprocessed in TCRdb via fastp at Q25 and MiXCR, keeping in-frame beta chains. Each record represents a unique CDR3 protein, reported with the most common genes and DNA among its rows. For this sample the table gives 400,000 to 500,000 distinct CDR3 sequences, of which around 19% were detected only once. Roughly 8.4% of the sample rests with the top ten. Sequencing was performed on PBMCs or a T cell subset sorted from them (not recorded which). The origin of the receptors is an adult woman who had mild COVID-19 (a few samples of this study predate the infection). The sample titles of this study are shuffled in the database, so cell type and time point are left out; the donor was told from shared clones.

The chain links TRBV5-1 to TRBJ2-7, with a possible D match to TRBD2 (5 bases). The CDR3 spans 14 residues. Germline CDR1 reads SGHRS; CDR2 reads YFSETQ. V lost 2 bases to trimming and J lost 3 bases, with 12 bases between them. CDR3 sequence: CASSLGGLDYEQYF. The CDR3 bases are TGCGCCAGCAGCTTAGGCGGGCTGGACTACGAGCAGTACTTC.

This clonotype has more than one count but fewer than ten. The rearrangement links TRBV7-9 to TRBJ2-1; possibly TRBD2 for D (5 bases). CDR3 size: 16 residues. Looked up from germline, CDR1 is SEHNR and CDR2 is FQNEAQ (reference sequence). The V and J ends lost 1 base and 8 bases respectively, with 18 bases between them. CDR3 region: CASSLGSGNRGDEQFF. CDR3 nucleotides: TGTGCCAGCAGCTTAGGTTCCGGTAATCGGGGAGATGAGCAGTTCTTC.

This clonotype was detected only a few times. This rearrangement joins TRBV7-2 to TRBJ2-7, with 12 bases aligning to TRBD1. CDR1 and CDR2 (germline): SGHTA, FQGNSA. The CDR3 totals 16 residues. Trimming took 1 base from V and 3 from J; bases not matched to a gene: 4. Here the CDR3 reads CASSLGGTGGVYEQYF. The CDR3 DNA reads TGTGCCAGCAGCTTAGGAGGGACAGGGGGCGTCTACGAGCAGTACTTC.

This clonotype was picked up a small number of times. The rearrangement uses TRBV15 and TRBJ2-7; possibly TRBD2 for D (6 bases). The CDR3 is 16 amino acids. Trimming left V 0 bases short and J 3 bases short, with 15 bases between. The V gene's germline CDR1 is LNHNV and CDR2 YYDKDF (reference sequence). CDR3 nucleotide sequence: TGTGCCACCAGCAGAGATCGGTCGGGAGTTGACTACGAGCAGTACTTC. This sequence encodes CATSRDRSGVDYEQYF.

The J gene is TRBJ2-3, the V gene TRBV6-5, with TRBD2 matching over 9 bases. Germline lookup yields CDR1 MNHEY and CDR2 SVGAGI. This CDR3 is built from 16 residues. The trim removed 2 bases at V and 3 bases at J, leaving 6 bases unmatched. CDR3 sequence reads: CASSYRAGGPTDTQYF. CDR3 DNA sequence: TGTGCCAGCAGTTACCGTGCGGGAGGGCCAACAGATACGCAGTATTTT.

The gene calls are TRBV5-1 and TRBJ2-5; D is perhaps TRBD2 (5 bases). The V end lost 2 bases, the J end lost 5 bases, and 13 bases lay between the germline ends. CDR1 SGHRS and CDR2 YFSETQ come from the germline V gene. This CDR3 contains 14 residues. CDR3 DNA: TGCGCCAGCAGCTTAGTCGGGATTGCCGAGACCCAGTACTTC. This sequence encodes CASSLVGIAETQYF.

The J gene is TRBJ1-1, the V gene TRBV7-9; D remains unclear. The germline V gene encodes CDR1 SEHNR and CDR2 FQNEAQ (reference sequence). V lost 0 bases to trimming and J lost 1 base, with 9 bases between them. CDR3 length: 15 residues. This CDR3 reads CASSLAGSGNTEAFF. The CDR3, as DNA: TGTGCCAGCAGCTTAGCGGGGTCAGGGAACACTGAAGCTTTCTTT.

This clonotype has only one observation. In DNA form, the CDR3 reads TGTGCCGGAAGCTACGAGCAGTACTTC. This translates into CAGSYEQYF. This chain links TRBV2 with TRBJ2-7, with D uncertain. Between the trimmed V and J ends, which lost 11 bases and 3 bases, there was a span of 5 bases. Germline CDR1 and CDR2: SNHLY and FYNNEI. The CDR3 sequence is 9 residues long.

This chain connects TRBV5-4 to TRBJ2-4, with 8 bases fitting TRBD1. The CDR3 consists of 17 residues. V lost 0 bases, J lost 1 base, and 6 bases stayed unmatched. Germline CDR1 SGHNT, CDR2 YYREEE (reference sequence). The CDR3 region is CASSLAGQGPAKNIQYF. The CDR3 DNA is TGTGCCAGCAGCTTGGCAGGACAGGGCCCCGCCAAAAACATTCAGTACTTC.

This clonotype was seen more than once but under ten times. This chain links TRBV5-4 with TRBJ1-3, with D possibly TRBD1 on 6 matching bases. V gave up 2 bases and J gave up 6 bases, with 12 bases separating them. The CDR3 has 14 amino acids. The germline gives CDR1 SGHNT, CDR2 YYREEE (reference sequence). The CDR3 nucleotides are TGTGCCAGCAGCTTCGGAGGACAGACAAACACCATATATTTT. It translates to CASSFGGQTNTIYF.

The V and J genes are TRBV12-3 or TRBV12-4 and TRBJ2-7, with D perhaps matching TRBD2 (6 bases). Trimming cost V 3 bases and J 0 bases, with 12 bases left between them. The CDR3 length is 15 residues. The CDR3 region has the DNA TGTGCCAGCAGTTTGAATAGGGACTCCTCCTACGAGCAGTACTTC. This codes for CASSLNRDSSYEQYF.

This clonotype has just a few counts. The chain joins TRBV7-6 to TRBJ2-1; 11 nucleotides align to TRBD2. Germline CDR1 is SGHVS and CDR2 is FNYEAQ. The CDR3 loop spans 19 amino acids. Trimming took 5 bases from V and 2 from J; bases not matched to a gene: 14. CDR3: CASSPSGLAGGVTYNEQFF. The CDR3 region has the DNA TGTGCCAGCAGCCCCTCAGGTCTAGCGGGAGGTGTTACCTACAATGAGCAGTTCTTC.

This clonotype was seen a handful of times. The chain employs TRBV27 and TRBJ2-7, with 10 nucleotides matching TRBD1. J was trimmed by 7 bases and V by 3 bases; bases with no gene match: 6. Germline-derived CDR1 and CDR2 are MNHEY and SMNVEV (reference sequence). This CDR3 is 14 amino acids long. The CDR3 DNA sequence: TGTGCCAGCAGTTTGGGGACAGGGGCAGGGGAGCAGTACTTC. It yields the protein CASSLGTGAGEQYF.